These T cell receptor beta chains were read from a single sample in a study of neurological immune-mediated disorders. Each CDR3 protein is one row after TCRdb ran MiXCR on the 5' RACE reads. This table has 25,000 to 30,000 distinct CDR3 sequences, more than 6.5% appearing once. What was sequenced was PBMCs. The receptors here all came from a woman between 45 and 65 years old in good health. Each CDR3 is given with its conserved first and last residue. A D gene is named only where the DNA matches it firmly. The size entry gives once, few or many counts, or a class when the clone is expanded.

NA,many,TRBV28,TRBJ1-6,CASSPRRGAGNSPLHF,TGTGCCAGCAGTCCCCGACGAGGGGCGGGCAATTCACCCCTCCACTTT
TRBD2,many,TRBV9,TRBJ2-1,CASRATSGEQFF,TGTGCCAGCAGAGCGACTAGCGGGGAGCAGTTCTTC
NA,many,TRBV6-1,TRBJ1-2,CASSEGGSHGYTF,TGTGCCAGCAGTGAAGGGGGGTCCCATGGCTACACCTTC
TRBD1,many,TRBV7-8,TRBJ1-6,CASRTGTGLSPLHF,TGTGCCAGCAGAACCGGGACAGGGCTTTCACCCCTCCACTTT
TRBD1,many,TRBV5-1,TRBJ1-2,CASRPLATGGHGYTF,TGCGCCAGCAGACCACTAGCGACAGGGGGCCATGGCTACACCTTC
NA,many,TRBV10-3,TRBJ1-2,CAISDPREGEGYTF,TGTGCCATCAGTGACCCCCGGGAGGGTGAAGGCTACACCTTC
TRBD2,many,TRBV20-1,TRBJ2-3,CSAPMTSGGGTDTQYF,TGCAGTGCCCCGATGACTAGCGGGGGGGGCACAGATACGCAGTATTTT
TRBD2,many,TRBV28,TRBJ2-4,CASSSFRLAGGRNIQYF,TGTGCCAGCAGTTCCTTCCGACTAGCGGGAGGCAGAAACATTCAGTACTTC
NA,many,TRBV15,TRBJ1-5,CATRMTGGFTSQPQHF,TGTGCCACCAGGATGACAGGCGGCTTTACAAGTCAGCCCCAGCATTTT
NA,few,TRBV19,TRBJ2-1,CASRGAVFNEQFF,TGTGCCAGTAGGGGAGCAGTTTTCAATGAGCAGTTCTTC
NA,many,TRBV20-1,TRBJ2-5,CSAGKGFLDQETQYF,TGCAGTGCTGGAAAGGGGTTTTTGGACCAAGAGACCCAGTACTTC
NA,medium-sized,TRBV3-1,TRBJ1-4,CASSLGGQKLFF,TGTGCCAGCAGCCTCGGTGGACAAAAACTGTTTTTT